These 24 T cell receptor beta chains originate from one sample sequenced in a study of T cell responses to AZD1222 COVID-19 vaccine. TCRdb's copy holds only in-frame clones and misses some; the assay was immunoSEQ multiplex PCR. The table has more than 85,000 clones, around 73% seen once. Sequencing was performed on peripheral blood, taken on day 0 of AZD1222 vaccination. The receptors were gathered from an adult in good health.

This clone was seen more than once but under ten times. The chain links TRBV29-1 to TRBJ1-1; 9 nucleotides align to TRBD1. CDR1 and CDR2 (germline): SQVTM, ANQGSEA. Trimming cost V 7 bases and J 3 bases; bases outside gene matches: 6. The CDR3 totals 13 residues. For the CDR3, the DNA is TGCAGCGCCCGGACAGGGGCGGACACTGAAGCTTTCTTT. It yields the protein CSARTGADTEAFF.

The rearrangement links TRBV19 to TRBJ1-2, with a tentative D call TRBD1 (6 bases). The CDR3 consists of 15 residues. In germline, CDR1 is LNHDA, CDR2 SQIVND (reference sequence). V was trimmed by 3 bases and J by 4 bases, leaving 15 bases between them. The CDR3 DNA sequence: TGTGCCAGTAGTATTAAGGGGGAAGAATCCTATGGCTACACCTTC. It translates to CASSIKGEESYGYTF.

This chain joins TRBV9 and TRBJ2-7; a weak D match, TRBD2 (6 bases). The CDR3 contains 15 residues. V was shortened by 2 bases and J by 5 bases, with 17 bases between the two germline ends. Germline-derived CDR1 and CDR2 are SGDLS and YYNGEE. CDR3 nucleotide sequence: TGTGCCAGCAGCGTTAACCCGGGAGTAGGAGACGAGCAGTACTTC. The encoded protein is CASSVNPGVGDEQYF. Complete variable domain (other parts from reference TRBV9 and TRBJ2-7): DSGVTQTPKHLITATGQRVTLRCSPRSGDLSVYWYQQSLDQGLQFLIQYYNGEERAKGNILERFSAQQFPDLHSELNLSSLELGDSALYFCASSVNPGVGDEQYFGPGTRLTVT.

V gene TRBV9 combines with J gene TRBJ2-5; 7 nucleotides align to TRBD2. The CDR3 is made up of 15 amino acids. CDR1 and CDR2 from the germline V gene are SGDLS and YYNGEE. V was clipped by 0 bases and J by 5 bases; unmatched bases: 7. The CDR3: CASSVDGRSGETQYF. The CDR3 nucleotides are TGTGCCAGCAGCGTAGACGGGAGGTCGGGCGAGACCCAGTACTTC.

The V and J genes are TRBV18 and TRBJ2-7; 11 positions match TRBD1. Germline V lookup: CDR1 KGHSH, CDR2 LQKENI. V was pared by 6 bases and J by 4 bases, with 8 bases of the junction left unmatched. This CDR3 is built from 15 residues. Here the CDR3 reads CASSLGQGALYEQYF. The CDR3 bases are TGTGCCAGCTCCCTCGGACAGGGGGCGTTATACGAGCAGTACTTC.

The genes are TRBV2 and TRBJ1-2; a possible D gene is TRBD1 (6 bases). Deletions cut 7 bases from V and 5 bases from J, with 11 bases between. The CDR3 consists of 12 residues. Germline V gives CDR1 SNHLY, CDR2 FYNNEI. CDR3 DNA: TGTGCCAGCACGAGACAGGAGTATGGCTACACCTTC. Protein: CASTRQEYGYTF. The variable domain in full, with the rest retrieved from reference TRBV2 and TRBJ1-2, is EPEVTQTPSHQVTQMGQEVILRCVPISNHLYFYWYRQILGQKVEFLVSFYNNEISEKSEIFDDQFSVERPDGSNFTLKIRSTKLEDSAMYFCASTRQEYGYTFGSGTRLTVV.

This clone was counted once. The chain couples TRBV6-5 to TRBJ1-2; 8 bases align to TRBD1. J lost 0 bases, V lost 5 bases, and 5 bases had no gene match. Germline CDR1 MNHEY, CDR2 SVGAGI. The CDR3 runs to 15 residues. The CDR3 DNA reads as TGTGCCAGCAGTCCCGGGACAGGAGCTAACTATGGCTACACCTTC. Amino acids: CASSPGTGANYGYTF.

This chain joins TRBV18 and TRBJ1-1; D possibly corresponds to TRBD1 (6 bases). Trimming took off 2 bases at V and 3 bases at J, with 10 bases between the two ends. Germline CDR1 is KGHSH and CDR2 is LQKENI. This CDR3 is built from 14 residues. The CDR3 bases are TGTGCCAGCTCACCAGGGGGGCTCCACACTGAAGCTTTCTTT. It specifies CASSPGGLHTEAFF.

V and J are TRBV19 and TRBJ1-1; TRBD1 matches 7 bases. V lost 7 bases to trimming and J lost 1 base; unmatched junction nucleotides: 3. The germline gives CDR1 LNHDA, CDR2 SQIVND (reference sequence). CDR3 length equals 13 residues. The CDR3 DNA reads TGTGCCAGTACCGGACAGGCGAACACTGAAGCTTTCTTT. Translated, it gives CASTGQANTEAFF.

The chain links TRBV19 to TRBJ1-1; 8 nucleotides line up with TRBD1. V was pared by 8 bases and J by 5 bases, with 10 bases of the junction left unmatched. The CDR3 is made up of 14 amino acids. In germline, CDR1 is LNHDA, CDR2 SQIVND (reference sequence). The CDR3, as DNA: TGTGCCAGTTCAAGGCAGGGGGCTAGGACTGAAGCTTTCTTT. Amino acids: CASSRQGARTEAFF.

This rearrangement joins TRBV2 to TRBJ1-4, with a tentative D call TRBD1 (5 bases). The V gene's germline CDR1 is SNHLY and CDR2 FYNNEI. V was cut by 7 bases and J by 1 base, with 13 bases left in between. This CDR3 region has 15 residues. The CDR3 spells CASNIGGGTNEKLFF. The CDR3, as DNA: TGTGCCAGCAACATCGGGGGAGGAACTAATGAAAAACTGTTTTTT.

This clone came up a few times. The chain couples TRBV21-1 to TRBJ1-2; TRBD1, the D gene given by the table, was not confirmed from the DNA. TRBV21-1 is flagged as a pseudogene. There are 15 residues in the CDR3. The CDR3: CASSKSPRGPYGYTF. The CDR3 DNA reads TGTGCCAGCAGCAAAAGCCCCAGGGGGCCTTATGGCTACACCTTC.

The gene calls are TRBV29-1 and TRBJ2-3, with D perhaps being TRBD1 or TRBD2 (5 bases each). Trimming stripped 0 bases from V and 1 base from J, with 11 bases between. In germline, CDR1 is SQVTM, CDR2 ANQGSEA. This CDR3 region has 15 residues. CDR3 region: CSVEDRWGRTDTQYF. Written as DNA, the CDR3 is TGCAGCGTTGAAGATCGATGGGGACGCACAGATACGCAGTATTTT.

This chain links TRBV11-2 with TRBJ2-3, with 11 positions matching TRBD2. V lost 3 bases and J lost 3; bases outside the gene matches: 14. Germline V CDR1 and CDR2: SGHAT, FQNNGV. The CDR3 is made up of 19 amino acids. The CDR3 sequence is CASSFFVLAGERRTDTQYF. CDR3 sequence (DNA): TGTGCCAGCAGCTTTTTTGTACTAGCGGGAGAGCGGCGGACAGATACGCAGTATTTT.

The CDR3 protein is CASSWDRGTDTQYF. The CDR3 DNA reads TGTGCCAGCAGCTGGGACAGGGGCACAGATACGCAGTATTTT. The chain couples TRBV5-8 to TRBJ2-3; 9 positions match TRBD1. Germline CDR1 SGHTS, CDR2 YDEGEE. V shed 3 bases, J shed 1 base, and the junction held 0 bases outside the gene matches. CDR3 length: 14 amino acids.

The chain recombines TRBV4-3 with TRBJ2-1; 7 nucleotides agree with TRBD1. The CDR3 is 14 residues long. From germline, CDR1 is LGHNA and CDR2 YSLEER. J gave up 5 bases and V 6 bases, and 7 bases lay outside the gene matches. CDR3: CASSLQGSDNEQFF. DNA for the CDR3: TGCGCCAGCAGTTTACAGGGGTCGGACAATGAGCAGTTCTTC.

V usage is TRBV5-1 and J usage is TRBJ2-1; 10 bases align to TRBD1. Germline assignment: CDR1 SGHRS and CDR2 YFSETQ. The CDR3 is 16 amino acids. The V and J ends lost 3 bases and 6 bases, in that order; junction bases with no gene match: 9. CDR3 loop: CASSSPLDRGGNEQFF. The CDR3 nucleotides read TGCGCCAGCAGCTCTCCCCTGGACAGGGGGGGCAATGAGCAGTTCTTC.

The chain combines TRBV11-3 with TRBJ2-1; perhaps TRBD2 as D (5 bases). V lost 5 bases and J 0 bases, leaving 11 bases between the germline ends. The germline V gene encodes CDR1 SGHNT and CDR2 YENEEA. CDR3 size: 15 residues. DNA of the CDR3: TGTGCCAGCAGCCTCCGGGGATCCTCCTACAATGAGCAGTTCTTC. Its protein product is CASSLRGSSYNEQFF. The full variable domain, its missing parts supplied by reference TRBV11-3 and TRBJ2-1, is EAGVVQSPRYKIIEKKQPVAFWCNPISGHNTLYWYLQNLGQGPELLIRYENEEAVDDSQLPKDRFSAERLKGVDSTLKIQPAELGDSAVYLCASSLRGSSYNEQFFGPGTRLTVL.

The gene calls are TRBV5-4 and TRBJ2-3; tentatively, D is TRBD2 (7 bases). With 0 bases removed from V and 5 bases from J, the gap between germline ends came to 13 bases. Germline V lookup: CDR1 SGHNT, CDR2 YYREEE (reference sequence). This CDR3 region has 15 residues. In nucleotides, the CDR3 is TGTGCCAGCAGCTTGGGCGGGGGCGAGGGAGATACGCAGTATTTT. Its translation: CASSLGGGEGDTQYF.

The chain recombines TRBV2 with TRBJ1-2, with D tentatively TRBD1 (6 bases). The length of the CDR3 is 11 residues. Germline V CDR1 and CDR2: SNHLY, FYNNEI. Between the trimmed V and J ends, which lost 8 bases and 4 bases, there was a span of 8 bases. CDR3 in amino acids: CASGGSYGYTF. The CDR3 nucleotides read TGTGCCAGCGGGGGCTCCTATGGCTACACCTTC.

The CDR3 sequence is CASSLRYEQYF. Written as DNA, the CDR3 is TGTGCCAGCAGTTTACGGTACGAGCAGTACTTC. J is TRBJ2-7 and V is TRBV28, with no clear D. The germline gives CDR1 MDHEN, CDR2 SYDVKM. Trimming took 2 bases from V and 4 from J, leaving 3 bases between them. CDR3 length: 11 residues.

This clone was found once. CDR3 bases: TGTGCCAGTAGCCCCCTTGGACTAGCGGGCATCTACAATGAGCAGTTCTTC. Its translation: CASSPLGLAGIYNEQFF. The genes are TRBV19 and TRBJ2-1, with TRBD2 matching 11 bases. V shed 6 bases and J 3 bases; nucleotides not matched to a gene: 10. CDR1 is LNHDA and CDR2 is SQIVND in the germline V gene (reference sequence). The CDR3 consists of 17 residues.

This rearrangement joins TRBV15 to TRBJ2-7, with D possibly TRBD2 on 6 matching bases. Trimming left V 0 bases short and J 2 bases short, with 8 bases between. The CDR3 runs 14 residues. Per the germline V gene, CDR1 is LNHNV and CDR2 is YYDKDF (reference sequence). The CDR3 DNA is TGTGCCACCAGCAGAGAGCGGGGCCCCTACGAGCAGTACTTC. Translation gives CATSRERGPYEQYF. The complete variable domain, with remaining parts taken from reference TRBV15 and TRBJ2-7, reads DAMVIQNPRYQVTQFGKPVTLSCSQTLNHNVMYWYQQKSSQAPKLLFHYYDKDFNNEADTPDNFQSRRPNTSFCFLDIRSPGLGDTAMYLCATSRERGPYEQYFGPGTRLTVT.

The genes are TRBV15 and TRBJ1-1, with D maybe TRBD1 (5 bases). From germline, CDR1 is LNHNV and CDR2 YYDKDF (reference sequence). The CDR3 loop spans 16 amino acids. V was shortened by 1 base and J by 6 bases, with 18 bases between the two germline ends. CDR3 sequence (DNA): TGTGCCACCAGCAGAGGACCATTTACTCGGGACCCTGAAGCTTTCTTT. It specifies CATSRGPFTRDPEAFF.